One and the same sample provided the 32 T cell receptor beta chains below, sequenced in a study of early stage breast cancer tumors. The repertoire was sequenced with immunoSEQ multiplex PCR; TCRdb's copy has only in-frame clones and lacks some. Seen here are under 75,000 clones, roughly 80% observed once, and the top ten hold approximately 3%. Sample: blood. The receptors shown here come from a person younger than 45 with breast cancer.

The chain joins TRBV7-8 to TRBJ1-1; possible D gene TRBD1, 6 bases. The germline CDR1 and CDR2 sequences are SGHVS and FQNEAQ. The CDR3 is 15 amino acids. Trimming removed 4 bases at V and 2 bases at J, with 14 bases between. Here the CDR3 reads CASSSLGGRNTEAFF. The CDR3 DNA follows: TGTGCCAGCAGCTCCTTAGGGGGGAGAAACACTGAAGCTTTCTTT.

The chain employs TRBV12-5 and TRBJ1-3; possibly TRBD1 for D (6 bases). The V gene's germline CDR1 is LGHNT and CDR2 FRNRAP. CDR3 length: 17 residues. The germline V and J ends were trimmed by 2 bases and 0 bases, with 14 bases remaining between them. The CDR3 sequence is CASGLIGQFHSGNTIYF. In DNA form, the CDR3 reads TGTGCTAGTGGTTTGATTGGACAGTTCCACTCTGGAAACACCATATATTTT.

The chain combines TRBV6-5 with TRBJ2-7; 9 positions agree with TRBD2. The CDR3 is 15 amino acids. After removal of 3 bases from V and 7 bases from J, the junction contained 10 bases not matched to a gene. Germline V CDR1 and CDR2: MNHEY, SVGAGI. The CDR3 nucleotides are TGTGCCAGCAGTTATAGTCAGGCGGGAGGGGGAGAGCAGTACTTC. Its translation: CASSYSQAGGGEQYF.

This clone was detected only once. The CDR3 sequence: CASSYSDEQFF. CDR3 coding DNA: TGTGCCAGCAGTTACAGCGATGAGCAGTTCTTC. The chain recombines TRBV6-5 with TRBJ2-1; no clear D gene. CDR3 length: 11 amino acids. Looked up from germline, CDR1 is MNHEY and CDR2 is SVGAGI. Trimming took 2 bases from V and 8 from J, leaving 4 bases between them.

CDR3 loop: CASSLLGLAGGYGPQYF. CDR3 DNA sequence: TGCGCCAGCAGCCTCTTGGGCCTAGCGGGAGGATACGGGCCGCAGTATTTT. The chain employs TRBV4-3 and TRBJ2-3; 11 nucleotides line up with TRBD2. CDR3 length equals 17 residues. Germline CDR1 is LGHNA and CDR2 is YSLEER. After removal of 4 bases from V and 10 bases from J, the junction contained 16 bases not matched to a gene.

This clone was found a few times. The chain uses TRBV7-9 and TRBJ1-1, with a possible D match to TRBD1 (6 bases). The CDR3 consists of 13 residues. Per germline, CDR1 SEHNR and CDR2 FQNEAQ (reference sequence). V was cut by 3 bases and J by 8 bases, with 13 bases left in between. Here the CDR3 reads CASSLSGAYEAFF. The CDR3 nucleotides read TGTGCCAGCAGCTTGTCAGGGGCTTACGAAGCTTTCTTT.

V is TRBV19 and J is TRBJ1-5; tentative D call: TRBD1 (5 bases). The germline gives CDR1 LNHDA, CDR2 SQIVND (reference sequence). The length of the CDR3 is 15 residues. Trimming removed 5 bases at V and 4 bases at J, with 15 bases between. CDR3 loop: CASSWVQGPNQPQHF. In nucleotides, the CDR3 is TGTGCCAGTAGTTGGGTGCAGGGCCCTAATCAGCCCCAGCATTTT.

CDR3 nucleotides: TGTGCCAGCAGTTTATGGGAACTTGGGGAGCAGTACTTC. This sequence encodes CASSLWELGEQYF. The chain couples TRBV27 to TRBJ2-7; D gene ambiguous. The germline gives CDR1 MNHEY, CDR2 SMNVEV (reference sequence). The V end was cut by 1 base, the J end by 7 bases, with 11 bases between. CDR3 size: 13 residues.

The CDR3 loop reads CASSQSRRGDEQYF. DNA of the CDR3: TGCGCCAGCAGTCAATCGAGGAGGGGTGACGAGCAGTACTTC. V is TRBV23-1 and J is TRBJ2-7; maybe TRBD2 (6 bases). TRBV23-1 is sorted into the ORF group, with uncertain function. The CDR3 totals 14 residues. V gave up 0 bases and J gave up 5 bases, with 11 bases separating them.

This chain links TRBV5-1 with TRBJ2-3; D is possibly TRBD1 or TRBD2 (5 bases each). Germline-derived CDR1 and CDR2 are SGHRS and YFSETQ. CDR3 length: 17 residues. The ends were cut back, 4 bases at V and 4 bases at J, with 22 bases in the middle. CDR3 nucleotide sequence: TGCGCCAGCAGCCCGGGGCGCTTAGGAGGAGCCCCAGATACGCAGTATTTT. Its translation is CASSPGRLGGAPDTQYF.

V and J are TRBV5-3 and TRBJ1-4; D gene ambiguous. TRBV5-3 qualifies as an ORF whose function is uncertain. The CDR3 loop spans 16 amino acids. V lost 7 bases and J lost 0, with 16 bases in between. The chain's CDR3 is CARPFPTVATNEKLFF. CDR3 nucleotide sequence: TGTGCCAGACCCTTTCCTACGGTTGCAACTAATGAAAAACTGTTTTTT.

This chain connects TRBV15 to TRBJ2-2; maybe TRBD2 (6 bases). The CDR3 is 17 residues long. In germline, CDR1 is LNHNV, CDR2 YYDKDF (reference sequence). Trimming removed 0 bases from V and 5 bases from J, with 16 bases in between. CDR3 sequence: CATSREGVVGGTGELFF. CDR3 nucleotides: TGTGCCACCAGCAGAGAGGGGGTCGTGGGGGGAACCGGGGAGCTGTTTTTT.

This chain joins TRBV18 and TRBJ1-3; 7 nucleotides line up with TRBD1. Germline trimming cut 4 bases from V and 7 bases from J; bases unmatched to any gene: 4. CDR3 length equals 13 residues. Germline lookup yields CDR1 KGHSH and CDR2 LQKENI. The CDR3 region has the DNA TGTGCCAGCTCACAGACGACAGGGAACACCATATATTTT. This encodes CASSQTTGNTIYF.

The rearrangement links TRBV11-2 to TRBJ2-7, with a possible D match to TRBD2 (6 bases). This CDR3 has 15 residues. The V gene lost 5 bases and the J gene lost 3 bases, with 17 bases spanning the gap. Germline CDR1 SGHAT, CDR2 FQNNGV. The CDR3 reads CASSPLREMGYEQYF. CDR3 coding DNA: TGTGCCAGCAGCCCCCTACGGGAGATGGGCTACGAGCAGTACTTC.

The J gene is TRBJ2-7, the V gene TRBV7-6; 14 bases match TRBD2. After removal of 5 bases from V and 4 bases from J, the junction contained 4 bases not matched to a gene. Germline V gene data show CDR1 as SGHVS and CDR2 as FNYEAQ. The CDR3 is made up of 15 amino acids. CDR3 amino acids: CASSARLAGGYEQYF. CDR3 nucleotides: TGTGCCAGCAGCGCCCGACTAGCGGGAGGGTACGAGCAGTACTTC.

The chain links TRBV2 to TRBJ1-5; 8 bases map to TRBD1. V lost 5 bases and J lost 4; bases outside the gene matches: 4. This CDR3 spans 14 amino acids. The germline V gene encodes CDR1 SNHLY and CDR2 FYNNEI. The DNA for the CDR3 is TGTGCCAGCAGTCTGGACAGGGTGAATCAGCCCCAGCATTTT. Its protein is CASSLDRVNQPQHF.

J is TRBJ2-3 and V is TRBV30; either TRBD1 or TRBD2 may supply D (5 bases each). V was pared by 2 bases and J by 1 base, with 10 bases between. Germline V lookup: CDR1 GTSNPN, CDR2 SVGIG (reference sequence). The CDR3 is made up of 14 amino acids. The CDR3 nucleotides are TGTGCCTGGAGTAGGGACCAACGCACAGATACGCAGTATTTT. It specifies CAWSRDQRTDTQYF.

The genes are TRBV18 and TRBJ2-1; D unclear. Germline assignment: CDR1 KGHSH and CDR2 LQKENI. V lost 0 bases and J lost 4, with 10 bases in between. The CDR3 consists of 15 residues. The CDR3 sequence is CASSPPSQAYNEQFF. DNA of the CDR3: TGTGCCAGCTCACCACCATCGCAAGCTTACAATGAGCAGTTCTTC. The full variable domain, its missing parts supplied by reference TRBV18 and TRBJ2-1, is NAGVMQNPRHLVRRRGQEARLRCSPMKGHSHVYWYRQLPEEGLKFMVYLQKENIIDESGMPKERFSAEFPKEGPSILRIQQVVRGDSAAYFCASSPPSQAYNEQFFGPGTRLTVL.

The V call is TRBV9, the J call TRBJ2-1; 7 bases line up with TRBD2. The germline V gene encodes CDR1 SGDLS and CDR2 YYNGEE. V trimming: 2 bases; J trimming: 3 bases; junction bases outside the gene matches: 14. The CDR3 is made up of 18 amino acids. The CDR3 DNA reads as TGTGCCAGCAGCGTCCCAATTAGTGGGGGAGGGCGCTACAATGAGCAGTTCTTC. Residues: CASSVPISGGGRYNEQFF. The whole variable domain, remainder taken from reference TRBV9 and TRBJ2-1, is DSGVTQTPKHLITATGQRVTLRCSPRSGDLSVYWYQQSLDQGLQFLIQYYNGEERAKGNILERFSAQQFPDLHSELNLSSLELGDSALYFCASSVPISGGGRYNEQFFGPGTRLTVL.

The chain is built from TRBV20-1 and TRBJ2-7; 11 positions match TRBD2. CDR3 length: 11 residues. The trim removed 6 bases at V and 7 bases at J, leaving 2 bases unmatched. Per germline, CDR1 DFQATT and CDR2 SNEGSKA (reference sequence). CDR3 residues: CSAPSGREQYF. The CDR3 coding sequence is TGCAGTGCCCCTAGCGGGAGGGAGCAGTACTTC.

This rearrangement joins TRBV10-1 to TRBJ2-7, with 12 bases aligning to TRBD2. V lost 5 bases, J lost 6 bases, and 5 bases stayed unmatched. The CDR3 loop spans 14 amino acids. CDR1 is WNHNN and CDR2 is SYGVQD in the germline V gene (reference sequence). This chain's CDR3 is CASSRTSGNSEQYF. CDR3 coding DNA: TGCGCCAGCAGTCGGACTAGCGGGAATAGCGAGCAGTACTTC.

Here the CDR3 DNA reads TGTGCCTGGACGCGAGGGAGCTCCTATAATTCACCCCTCCACTTT. It encodes CAWTRGSSYNSPLHF. V is TRBV30 and J is TRBJ1-6; D gene ambiguous. Germline values: CDR1 GTSNPN, CDR2 SVGIG (reference sequence). The CDR3 is 15 residues long. V was trimmed by 4 bases and J by 0 bases, leaving 10 bases between them.

The V and J genes are TRBV7-9 and TRBJ1-4; D ambiguous. V was clipped by 5 bases and J by 8 bases, with 18 bases between them. This CDR3 has 15 amino acids. Germline V lookup: CDR1 SEHNR, CDR2 FQNEAQ (reference sequence). The CDR3 spells CASSPRLNRVEKLFF. CDR3 coding DNA: TGTGCCAGCAGCCCCCGTCTTAACAGAGTCGAAAAACTGTTTTTT.

The V gene is TRBV5-1, the J gene TRBJ1-1; TRBD1 aligns across 10 bases. Germline lookup yields CDR1 SGHRS and CDR2 YFSETQ. This CDR3 comprises 17 residues. V trimming: 0 bases; J trimming: 2 bases; junction bases outside the gene matches: 7. Here the CDR3 reads CASSLAPMTGGNTEAFF. CDR3 bases: TGCGCCAGCAGCTTGGCCCCGATGACAGGGGGCAACACTGAAGCTTTCTTT.

The V and J genes are TRBV30 and TRBJ1-5, with a weak D call TRBD1 (5 bases). Germline loops: CDR1 GTSNPN, CDR2 SVGIG (reference sequence). Trimming cost V 0 bases and J 2 bases, with 14 bases left between them. The CDR3 consists of 16 residues. CDR3 nucleotides: TGTGCCTGGAGTGTACGGGGGATCGTGGGCAATCAGCCCCAGCATTTT. It yields the protein CAWSVRGIVGNQPQHF.

V usage is TRBV29-1 and J usage is TRBJ2-7, with D tentatively TRBD1 or TRBD2 (5 bases each). Germline CDR1 and CDR2: SQVTM and ANQGSEA. The CDR3 totals 11 residues. V lost 7 bases and J lost 6, with 13 bases in between. The CDR3 here is CSALRGSEQYF. DNA for the CDR3: TGCAGCGCCCTGAGGGGTTCCGAGCAGTACTTC.

V gene TRBV5-1 combines with J gene TRBJ2-7, with 9 bases that match TRBD1. V trimming: 4 bases; J trimming: 4 bases; junction bases outside the gene matches: 12. The CDR3 contains 16 residues. The germline V gene encodes CDR1 SGHRS and CDR2 YFSETQ. This CDR3 is CASSQDYGTGSYEQYF. The CDR3 DNA sequence: TGCGCCAGCAGCCAAGATTATGGGACAGGGTCGTACGAGCAGTACTTC.

This chain connects TRBV5-6 to TRBJ2-7; maybe TRBD2 (6 bases). The CDR3 contains 15 residues. Trimming took off 4 bases at V and 6 bases at J, with 20 bases between the two ends. Per the germline V gene, CDR1 is SGHDT and CDR2 is YYEEEE. The CDR3 here is CASSHLLTRPGEQYF. In DNA form, the CDR3 reads TGTGCCAGCAGCCACCTCCTGACTAGGCCCGGCGAGCAGTACTTC. Combining the CDR3 with reference TRBV5-6 and TRBJ2-7 gives the whole variable domain DAGVTQSPTHLIKTRGQQVTLRCSPKSGHDTVSWYQQALGQGPQFIFQYYEEEERQRGNFPDRFSGHQFPNYSSELNVNALLLGDSALYLCASSHLLTRPGEQYFGPGTRLTVT.

The chain is built from TRBV9 and TRBJ2-2; 7 bases are shared with TRBD2. Germline loops: CDR1 SGDLS, CDR2 YYNGEE. This CDR3 has 17 amino acids. After removal of 4 bases from V and 5 bases from J, the junction contained 14 bases not matched to a gene. CDR3 sequence reads: CASSRTRDYPSTGELFF. The CDR3 coding sequence is TGTGCCAGCAGCCGGACCCGGGACTACCCATCAACCGGGGAGCTGTTTTTT. Combining the CDR3 with reference TRBV9 and TRBJ2-2 gives the whole variable domain DSGVTQTPKHLITATGQRVTLRCSPRSGDLSVYWYQQSLDQGLQFLIQYYNGEERAKGNILERFSAQQFPDLHSELNLSSLELGDSALYFCASSRTRDYPSTGELFFGEGSRLTVL.

V is TRBV7-2 and J is TRBJ2-5, with D hard to call. V lost 5 bases, J lost 4 bases, and 14 bases lay in between. CDR1 and CDR2 from the germline V gene are SGHTA and FQGNSA. CDR3 length: 14 amino acids. CDR3 in amino acids: CASSPDRKGETQYF. CDR3 DNA sequence: TGTGCCAGCAGCCCGGACCGCAAAGGAGAGACCCAGTACTTC. Full variable domain (outside the CDR3, taken from reference TRBV7-2 and TRBJ2-5): GAGVSQSPSNKVTEKGKDVELRCDPISGHTALYWYRQSLGQGLEFLIYFQGNSAPDKSGLPSDRFSAERTGGSVSTLTIQRTQQEDSAVYLCASSPDRKGETQYFGPGTRLLVL.

The J gene is TRBJ2-5, the V gene TRBV11-2; D is perhaps TRBD2 (5 bases). Per the germline V gene, CDR1 is SGHAT and CDR2 is FQNNGV. There are 17 residues in the CDR3. Trimming pared 4 bases from V and 5 bases from J, leaving 23 bases between. Here the CDR3 reads CASSSFIWDEGTETQYF. CDR3 nucleotides: TGTGCCAGCAGCTCCTTCATATGGGATGAGGGTACGGAGACCCAGTACTTC.

The V and J genes are TRBV5-4 and TRBJ2-7; the match to TRBD2 covers 7 bases. The germline V gene encodes CDR1 SGHNT and CDR2 YYREEE (reference sequence). Trimming at V came to 1 base and at J to 1 base, leaving 2 bases not matched to a gene. This CDR3 is built from 14 residues. CDR3 DNA: TGTGCCAGCAGCTTGCAGCGGGGATCCTACGAGCAGTACTTC. Its protein product is CASSLQRGSYEQYF.